Below, 10 T cell receptor beta chains from the same sample are listed, as sequenced in a study of T cells in Graves' hyperthyroidism and ophthalmopathy. RNA transcripts were the template for amplifying TCR beta CDR3 regions. TCR CDR3 regions were first amplified by RT-PCR with HTBI primers. Each CDR3 protein gets one entry after TCRdb re-called the multiplex PCR reads with MiXCR. The sample contains fewer than 400,000 distinct CDR3 sequences, about 14% of which appear only once. Sample: blood. The source is a man aged 50-59 years with Graves' ophthalmopathy.

This clonotype was counted between two and nine times. The genes are TRBV29-1 and TRBJ2-5; 10 bases align to TRBD1. After removal of 1 base from V and 3 bases from J, the junction contained 14 bases not matched to a gene. CDR1 is SQVTM, CDR2 ANQGSEA, per germline. The CDR3 is made up of 18 amino acids. The CDR3 reads CSVEVFPDRGVEKETQYF. CDR3 DNA: TGCAGCGTTGAAGTATTTCCGGACAGGGGGGTTGAGAAAGAGACCCAGTACTTC.

Only a few counts were recorded for this clonotype. This chain uses TRBV7-9 with TRBJ2-6, with TRBD1 matching 7 bases. The CDR3 spans 19 residues. In germline, CDR1 is SEHNR, CDR2 FQNEAQ (reference sequence). V trimming: 5 bases; J trimming: 0 bases; junction bases outside the gene matches: 13. For the CDR3, the DNA is TGTGCCAGCAGCATCGTATACGACAGGGCGCCCTCTGGGGCCAACGTCCTGACTTTC. It encodes CASSIVYDRAPSGANVLTF.

This clonotype was seen many times. The chain is built from TRBV20-1 and TRBJ2-7; D possibly corresponds to TRBD2 (7 bases). CDR3 size: 14 residues. With 6 bases removed from V and 5 bases from J, the gap between germline ends came to 20 bases. Per germline, CDR1 DFQATT and CDR2 SNEGSKA (reference sequence). The DNA of the CDR3 is TGCAGTGCCCCCCGGGCGGGGGCCCTCGACGAGCAGTACTTC. Protein product: CSAPRAGALDEQYF.

This clonotype was seen at least ten times. The chain employs TRBV29-1 and TRBJ2-1; D is perhaps TRBD1 (6 bases). CDR1 and CDR2 from the germline V gene are SQVTM and ANQGSEA. The CDR3 consists of 14 residues. V gave up 7 bases and J gave up 5 bases, with 18 bases separating them. CDR3 amino acids: CSGRTELKNNEQFF. Here the CDR3 DNA reads TGCAGCGGTAGGACAGAACTAAAGAACAATGAGCAGTTCTTC.

Many counts were recorded for this clonotype. J is TRBJ2-4 and V is TRBV11-2, with 9 bases identical to TRBD2. Unmatched junction bases numbered 12, after V lost 2 bases and J lost 7 bases. The CDR3 length is 17 residues. The V gene's germline CDR1 is SGHAT and CDR2 FQNNGV. The CDR3 region has the DNA TGTGCCAGCAGCTTAAACTCGCGGGAGGGCCGAGTGAACATTCAGTACTTC. Its translation: CASSLNSREGRVNIQYF.

J is TRBJ2-2 and V is TRBV6-2 or TRBV6-3; perhaps TRBD1 as D (5 bases). V was clipped by 1 base and J by 5 bases, with 17 bases between them. This CDR3 is built from 17 residues. Germline V gene sequence: CDR1 MNHEY, CDR2 SVGEGT. Written as DNA, the CDR3 is TGTGCCAGCAGTTACTTCCCCCGGGCAAAGGGGACCGGGGAGCTGTTTTTT. As protein: CASSYFPRAKGTGELFF.

In regard to this clonotype: A read error may be the cause here, since a much bigger clone is one base away. The rearrangement uses TRBV15 and TRBJ2-1; a weak D match, TRBD2 (5 bases). The CDR3 is 13 residues long. Germline V CDR1 and CDR2: LNHNV, YYDKDF (reference sequence). The CDR3 DNA reads as TGTGCCACCAGCATCCCCGGAGGTTGGGAGCAGCTCTTC. Its translation is CATSIPGGWEQLF.

This clonotype was counted ten times or more. The rearrangement uses TRBV29-1 and TRBJ2-1, with a possible D match to TRBD1 (6 bases). The CDR3 length is 11 residues. Trimming took 6 bases from V and 8 from J, leaving 11 bases between them. Per the germline V gene, CDR1 is SQVTM and CDR2 is ANQGSEA. CDR3 nucleotides: TGCAGCGTACACAGGGTCGATGAGCAGTTCTTC. Protein product: CSVHRVDEQFF.

This clonotype was counted ten times or more. This chain links TRBV10-3 with TRBJ2-1, with 10 bases lining up with TRBD2. V gave up 0 bases and J gave up 7 bases; unmatched junction bases: 6. The germline V gene encodes CDR1 ENHRY and CDR2 SYGVKD. The CDR3 totals 16 residues. DNA of the CDR3: TGTGCCATCAGTGAGTCTGGGGTAGCGGGAGGTAATGAGCAGTTCTTC. Translated, it gives CAISESGVAGGNEQFF.

This clonotype has at least ten counts. The chain employs TRBV30 and TRBJ2-7, with D hard to call. V shed 2 bases and J shed 1 base, with 6 bases lying between them. The CDR3 is 12 residues long. Germline V lookup: CDR1 GTSNPN, CDR2 SVGIG (reference sequence). This CDR3 reads CAWSPVSYEQYF. DNA for the CDR3: TGTGCCTGGAGTCCGGTTTCCTACGAGCAGTACTTC.